The 30 T cell receptor beta chains below come from one sample, sequenced in a study of blood T cell repertoires in COVID-19. Sequencing used immunoSEQ multiplex PCR; TCRdb keeps in-frame clones, though not all of them. The repertoire holds fewer than 110,000 clones, with just over 90% as singletons. Sequenced sample: peripheral blood. These receptors were collected from a woman in her thirties with acute or convalescent COVID-19.

The genes are TRBV27 and TRBJ2-7; possible D gene TRBD2, 6 bases. Trimming left V 3 bases short and J 3 bases short, with 12 bases between. The germline gives CDR1 MNHEY, CDR2 SMNVEV (reference sequence). This CDR3 is 14 amino acids long. The CDR3 loop reads CASSFGVGGYEQYF. The CDR3 coding sequence is TGTGCCAGCAGTTTCGGAGTCGGGGGCTACGAGCAGTACTTC.

The chain has TRBV9 and TRBJ1-4; TRBD1 matches 8 bases. Trimming took 3 bases from V and 7 from J; bases not matched to a gene: 5. The CDR3 has 14 residues. Germline V gene sequence: CDR1 SGDLS, CDR2 YYNGEE. The CDR3 loop is CASSATGVGEKLFF. The CDR3 region has the DNA TGTGCCAGCAGCGCGACAGGGGTTGGTGAAAAACTGTTTTTT.

The chain couples TRBV7-2 to TRBJ2-7; no clear D. V was pared by 4 bases and J by 6 bases, with 7 bases between. Germline V gene data show CDR1 as SGHTA and CDR2 as FQGNSA. CDR3 length equals 11 residues. In DNA form, the CDR3 reads TGTGCCAGCAGCTCAGGATTCGAGCAGTACTTC. Amino acids: CASSSGFEQYF.

The chain is built from TRBV7-9 and TRBJ2-1; 7 positions agree with TRBD2. J lost 6 bases, V lost 5 bases, and 7 bases had no gene match. The CDR3 totals 14 residues. The germline CDR1 and CDR2 sequences are SEHNR and FQNEAQ (reference sequence). The CDR3: CASSVWLAANEQFF. For the CDR3, the DNA is TGTGCCAGCAGCGTGTGGCTAGCGGCCAATGAGCAGTTCTTC. Combining the CDR3 with reference TRBV7-9 and TRBJ2-1 gives the whole variable domain DTGVSQNPRHKITKRGQNVTFRCDPISEHNRLYWYRQTLGQGPEFLTYFQNEAQLEKSRLLSDRFSAERPKGSFSTLEIQRTEQGDSAMYLCASSVWLAANEQFFGPGTRLTVL.

This clone has just a few counts. V and J are TRBV3-1 (or the pseudogene TRBV3-2) and TRBJ2-5; no reliable D call. The V end was cut by 0 bases, the J end by 3 bases, with 11 bases between. CDR1 and CDR2 from the germline V gene are LGHDT and YNNKEL (reference sequence). CDR3 length: 15 residues. The CDR3 DNA sequence: TGTGCCAGCAGCCAAGACTGGGCAGATGAAGAGACCCAGTACTTC. This sequence encodes CASSQDWADEETQYF.

The chain recombines TRBV28 with TRBJ2-1; D ambiguous. Trimming cost V 6 bases and J 8 bases, with 14 bases left between them. This CDR3 is built from 13 residues. CDR1 and CDR2 (germline): MDHEN, SYDVKM. DNA for the CDR3: TGTGCCAGCAGCCCTGGTAGTATCCATGAGCAGTTCTTC. Encoded protein: CASSPGSIHEQFF.

This chain links TRBV9 with TRBJ2-3; the match to TRBD2 covers 10 bases. Germline-derived CDR1 and CDR2 are SGDLS and YYNGEE. The CDR3 spans 16 residues. After removal of 3 bases from V and 2 bases from J, the junction contained 6 bases not matched to a gene. The CDR3 region is CASSASGRASTDTQYF. The DNA of the CDR3 is TGTGCCAGCAGCGCGAGCGGGAGGGCATCCACAGATACGCAGTATTTT.

The chain carries TRBV5-6 and TRBJ1-2, with TRBD1 matching 7 bases. The V gene end was trimmed by 4 bases and the J gene end by 3 bases; junction bases not matched to a gene: 9. CDR1 is SGHDT, CDR2 YYEEEE, per germline. CDR3 length: 15 amino acids. CDR3 DNA sequence: TGTGCCAGCAGCCGCGCGGGCAGGGGGGACTATGGCTACACCTTC. Protein: CASSRAGRGDYGYTF. The full variable domain, its missing parts supplied by reference TRBV5-6 and TRBJ1-2, is DAGVTQSPTHLIKTRGQQVTLRCSPKSGHDTVSWYQQALGQGPQFIFQYYEEEERQRGNFPDRFSGHQFPNYSSELNVNALLLGDSALYLCASSRAGRGDYGYTFGSGTRLTVV.

The gene calls are TRBV12-3 or TRBV12-4 and TRBJ1-5, with 7 bases that match TRBD1. The J segment lost 5 bases and the V segment lost 6 bases, leaving 4 bases of the junction unmatched. The CDR3 loop spans 13 amino acids. The CDR3 region is CASSPTGDQPQHF. The CDR3, as DNA: TGTGCCAGCAGCCCTACAGGGGATCAGCCCCAGCATTTT.

This chain connects TRBV7-6 to TRBJ2-7; D remains unclear. The V gene lost 1 base and the J gene lost 9 bases, with 19 bases spanning the gap. From germline, CDR1 is SGHVS and CDR2 FNYEAQ. This CDR3 region has 15 residues. The DNA for the CDR3 is TGTGCCAGCAGCTTAGGAGCAGGAAGCCCTGCTGGGCAGTACTTC. It translates to CASSLGAGSPAGQYF.

The rearrangement links TRBV6-5 to TRBJ1-2, with a weak D call TRBD1 (5 bases). The V end was cut by 6 bases, the J end by 5 bases, with 10 bases between. CDR1 MNHEY and CDR2 SVGAGI come from the germline V gene. This CDR3 region has 12 residues. CDR3 nucleotide sequence: TGTGCCAGCAGAACGGGGGGATATGGCTACACCTTC. Its translation is CASRTGGYGYTF.

The chain couples TRBV5-6 to TRBJ2-7; possible D gene TRBD2, 5 bases. Germline V gene sequence: CDR1 SGHDT, CDR2 YYEEEE. V was pared by 2 bases and J by 7 bases, with 7 bases between. The CDR3 totals 11 residues. The CDR3 DNA follows: TGTGCCAGCAGCTTCGCGGGTGAGCAGTACTTC. This encodes CASSFAGEQYF.

This chain links TRBV10-3 with TRBJ2-7; 10 nucleotides agree with TRBD1. The CDR3 runs to 13 residues. The germline V gene has CDR1 ENHRY and CDR2 SYGVKD. V was pared by 6 bases and J by 2 bases, with 1 base of the junction left unmatched. The CDR3 sequence: CAISGQGAYEQYF. The CDR3 region has the DNA TGTGCCATCAGCGGACAGGGGGCCTACGAGCAGTACTTC.

The chain links TRBV11-2 to TRBJ1-1; possibly TRBD1 for D (6 bases). Trimming removed 7 bases from V and 1 base from J, with 10 bases in between. Germline lookup yields CDR1 SGHAT and CDR2 FQNNGV. CDR3 length equals 13 residues. The CDR3 DNA reads as TGTGCCAGCATGCGGACAGCGAACACTGAAGCTTTCTTT. Its translation: CASMRTANTEAFF.

This sequence joins TRBV24-1 and TRBJ2-3, with 9 bases identical to TRBD1. Germline trimming cut 3 bases from V and 10 bases from J; bases unmatched to any gene: 10. The CDR3 runs 15 residues. CDR1 is KGHDR and CDR2 is SFDVKD in the germline V gene. CDR3: CATSDSGQGSSPQYF. The CDR3 DNA sequence: TGTGCCACCAGTGATAGTGGACAGGGGTCCTCCCCGCAGTATTTT.

The chain's CDR3 is CAASRDRGTEAFF. As DNA, the CDR3 is TGTGCCGCCAGCAGGGATAGGGGCACTGAAGCTTTCTTT. The rearrangement joins TRBV10-3 to TRBJ1-1, with D perhaps matching TRBD1 (5 bases). Trimming pared 11 bases from V and 4 bases from J, leaving 17 bases between. CDR3 length: 13 amino acids. Germline V lookup: CDR1 ENHRY, CDR2 SYGVKD.

V gene TRBV11-3 combines with J gene TRBJ1-4, with a tentative D call TRBD1 (6 bases). The ends were cut back, 5 bases at V and 5 bases at J, with 15 bases in the middle. This CDR3 spans 15 amino acids. Germline lookup yields CDR1 SGHNT and CDR2 YENEEA. The CDR3 reads CASSLGTTRNEKLFF. In nucleotides, the CDR3 is TGTGCCAGCAGCCTGGGGACAACCCGGAATGAAAAACTGTTTTTT.

This chain joins TRBV10-2 and TRBJ2-5; 10 bases agree with TRBD1. Per germline, CDR1 WSHSY and CDR2 SAAADI. This CDR3 has 14 amino acids. V trimming: 7 bases; J trimming: 4 bases; junction bases outside the gene matches: 6. The CDR3 bases are TGCGCCAGCACACCGGGACAGGGGAGAGAGACCCAGTACTTC. Its translation: CASTPGQGRETQYF.

This rearrangement joins TRBV10-3 to TRBJ2-5; 7 bases match TRBD1. The length of the CDR3 is 15 residues. V shed 5 bases, J shed 5 bases, and the junction held 11 bases outside the gene matches. Looked up from germline, CDR1 is ENHRY and CDR2 is SYGVKD. CDR3 amino acids: CAISPTNRGGETQYF. The DNA of the CDR3 is TGTGCCATCAGTCCTACTAACAGGGGTGGGGAGACCCAGTACTTC.

The chain links TRBV6-2 or TRBV6-3 to TRBJ2-7, with TRBD1 matching over 7 bases. This CDR3 spans 15 amino acids. Per the germline V gene, CDR1 is MNHEY and CDR2 is SVGEGT. The junction had 8 bases not matched to a gene; V was cut back by 5 bases and J by 1 base. The DNA of the CDR3 is TGTGCCAGCAGTCCCGCCGGGACAGCTTCCTACGAGCAGTACTTC. It encodes CASSPAGTASYEQYF.

This clone was detected once. The V and J genes are TRBV7-3 and TRBJ2-2; D not certain. The CDR3 is 11 residues long. Germline CDR1 is SGHTA and CDR2 is FQGTGA. Trimming cost V 5 bases and J 6 bases, with 4 bases left between them. Written as DNA, the CDR3 is TGTGCCAGCAGCATCTCCGGGGAGCTGTTTTTT. It specifies CASSISGELFF. Looking up the rest from reference TRBV7-3 and TRBJ2-2 gives the full variable domain: GAGVSQTPSNKVTEKGKYVELRCDPISGHTALYWYRQSLGQGPEFLIYFQGTGAADDSGLPNDRFFAVRPEGSVSTLKIQRTERGDSAVYLCASSISGELFFGEGSRLTVL.

This clone has just one count. This chain connects TRBV28 to TRBJ2-1; perhaps TRBD2 as D (5 bases). The V gene lost 6 bases and the J gene lost 7 bases, with 10 bases spanning the gap. Germline V gene sequence: CDR1 MDHEN, CDR2 SYDVKM. The CDR3 is made up of 12 amino acids. CDR3 nucleotide sequence: TGTGCCAGCAGGCCCGGGGTAAATGAGCAGTTCTTC. It translates to CASRPGVNEQFF.

The chain carries TRBV29-1 and TRBJ2-3; TRBD2 matches 13 bases. This CDR3 contains 16 residues. V was clipped by 5 bases and J by 2 bases; unmatched bases: 7. CDR1 SQVTM and CDR2 ANQGSEA come from the germline V gene. The CDR3 DNA follows: TGCAGCGTTAGGCGGACTAGCGGGGGAATCACAGATACGCAGTATTTT. Its protein is CSVRRTSGGITDTQYF.

The chain employs TRBV4-1 and TRBJ1-5; D ambiguous. CDR1 MGHRA and CDR2 YSYEKL come from the germline V gene. V was cut by 0 bases and J by 6 bases, with 9 bases left in between. The CDR3 contains 14 residues. In DNA, the CDR3 is TGCGCCAGCAGCCAAGATTCGGTGGTTCAGCCCCAGCATTTT. It translates to CASSQDSVVQPQHF.

The genes are TRBV5-8 and TRBJ1-6; 7 bases align to TRBD1. The CDR3 sequence is 20 residues long. The V gene end was trimmed by 4 bases and the J gene end by 0 bases; junction bases not matched to a gene: 16. CDR1 SGHTS and CDR2 YDEGEE come from the germline V gene. CDR3 coding DNA: TGTGCCAGCAGCAACACCCTCCGGGACAGAGAGAGCTCCTATAATTCACCCCTCCACTTT. It encodes CASSNTLRDRESSYNSPLHF.

The J gene is TRBJ2-7, the V gene TRBV5-1; 10 bases map to TRBD1. With V trimmed by 7 bases and J by 0 bases, 19 bases remained unmatched. Germline assignment: CDR1 SGHRS and CDR2 YFSETQ. The CDR3 runs 19 residues. The DNA for the CDR3 is TGCGCCAGCGGAGACGGGACAGGGGAAGTAGTGGGGAGCTCCTACGAGCAGTACTTC. This gives the protein CASGDGTGEVVGSSYEQYF.

CDR3 in DNA: TGTGCCACTAGGACTAGCGGGGGGTACAATGAGCAGTTCTTC. Translated: CATRTSGGYNEQFF. The rearrangement uses TRBV10-3 and TRBJ2-1, with 14 bases aligning to TRBD2. CDR1 and CDR2 from the germline V gene are ENHRY and SYGVKD. This CDR3 is built from 14 residues. J gave up 4 bases and V 10 bases, and 3 bases lay outside the gene matches.

The gene calls are TRBV27 and TRBJ1-2, with 10 bases that match TRBD1. V shed 4 bases, J shed 3 bases, and the junction held 5 bases outside the gene matches. This CDR3 spans 15 amino acids. Germline V gene sequence: CDR1 MNHEY, CDR2 SMNVEV (reference sequence). The CDR3 region is CASSSGGQGYYGYTF. The DNA for the CDR3 is TGTGCCAGCAGTTCCGGGGGACAGGGGTACTATGGCTACACCTTC.

J is TRBJ2-7 and V is TRBV7-9; TRBD1 matches 9 bases. The germline V gene has CDR1 SEHNR and CDR2 FQNEAQ (reference sequence). The CDR3 covers 13 residues. V lost 5 bases and J lost 3; bases outside the gene matches: 2. The CDR3 nucleotides are TGTGCCAGCAGCCGACAGGGGGTCTACGAGCAGTACTTC. This gives the protein CASSRQGVYEQYF.

This clone was counted a single time. The chain recombines TRBV19 with TRBJ1-6, with D tentatively TRBD1 (5 bases). V was trimmed by 9 bases and J by 1 base, leaving 7 bases between them. This CDR3 comprises 13 residues. CDR1 and CDR2 from the germline V gene are LNHDA and SQIVND (reference sequence). CDR3 sequence: CASRQSYNSPLHF. Here the CDR3 DNA reads TGTGCCAGCCGACAGTCCTATAATTCACCCCTCCACTTT.